This TCR beta chain was documented in a study of T cells in localized non-small cell lung cancer. Sequencing used immunoSEQ multiplex PCR; TCRdb keeps in-frame clones, though not all of them. The sample contains around 41,000 clones, about nine tenths of which appear only once. For this clone: The antigen is unknown.

Findings and caveats of the study: Uninvolved nearby lung showed the greatest T cell clonality, exceeding that found in tumor.

Germline-derived CDR1 and CDR2 are LNHDA and SQIVND (reference sequence). The CDR3 is 14 amino acids. V lost 8 bases and J 1 base, leaving 11 bases between the germline ends. The starting material was peripheral blood, obtained before any cancer treatment. The chain employs TRBV19 and TRBJ2-2; D is perhaps TRBD1 (6 bases). This clonotype was obtained from a female donor at least 60 years old with stage I squamous cell lung carcinoma. The CDR3 sequence: CASLGQRNTGELFF. In DNA, the CDR3 is TGTGCCAGTCTAGGACAGAGGAACACCGGGGAGCTGTTTTTT. Supplemented by reference TRBV19 and TRBJ2-2, the full variable domain reads DGGITQSPKYLFRKEGQNVTLSCEQNLNHDAMYWYRQDPGQGLRLIYYSQIVNDFQKGDIAEGYSVSREKKESFPLTVTSAQKNPTAFYLCASLGQRNTGELFFGEGSRLTVL.